This T cell receptor beta chain was recorded in a study of T cell responses to AZD1222 COVID-19 vaccine (dated by TCRdb to about 2021). Regarding the complete study: Because spike-specific TCR depth and breadth did not differ between the two schedules, AZD1222 recipients who got a second dose at roughly 4 weeks were pooled with those who got a second dose at roughly 12 weeks. Trial participants were enrolled by age into subgroups of 18-55, 56-69 and 70-plus years, and roughly 160, 29 and 62 TCR-sequenced participants, respectively, were included in these subgroups. TCR sequencing was performed for roughly 250 trial participants, of whom some 200 were given two doses of AZD1222 and around 25 were given two doses of MenACWY control vaccine.

On the study overall, not on this receptor specifically: Conclusions about previously exposed vaccinees were limited because only five to seven AZD1222 recipients were SARS-CoV-2 seropositive at baseline. Because no day 14 peak-response samples were available, repertoires were characterized only after the peak T cell response. Epitopes outside the regions mutated in the B.1.351 and B.1.1.7 variants were reportedly recognized by nearly half of the unique spike-specific TCRs. In the small 56-69-year group, the increase in depth fell short of significance, most likely because of low power. The vaccine-associated CD4 TCRs covered the entire spike protein, and the dominant responses fell in regions 160-218 and 743-854. A significant rise in spike-specific TCR breadth and depth was observed after two AZD1222 doses relative to day 0 and relative to MenACWY recipients. Participants were mostly white British, with more females than males. The authors suggested clonal diversity may have been underestimated.

Notes on this clone: This receptor's antigen is unknown. The sample holds no much larger clone one base away, and base qualities are not on file.

In the paper's terms, the time point label means: baseline before first vaccination. Vaccinee samples came from UK trials COV001 and COV002, including a single-blind randomized controlled phase 2/3 trial of AZD1222 (ChAdOx1 nCoV-19) in healthy adults. For TCRbeta chain sequencing, PBMC samples from trial participants were taken at day 0 and at day 28 after the second dose. The CDR3 regions of human TCRbeta chains were analyzed by immunosequencing. As for how the authors treated the data: Repertoire TCRs were matched against a reference library of SARS-CoV-2-specific TCRs generated with the MIRA antigen-specificity platform. Breadth was defined as the fraction of unique TCRs that were SARS-CoV-2-associated, and depth was defined as the fraction of total T cells that were SARS-CoV-2-associated. Using the MIRA data, every spike-specific TCR was mapped to the spike region that the TCR reacted to and assigned to either a CD4 or a CD8 class. Log10-transformed breadth and depth values were compared by one-way ANOVA with Sidak's multiple comparisons tests. Entries here come from immuneACCESS through TCRdb and include only in-frame sequences with V and J called. Some clones fail to appear in such tables; in the studies checked, an unresolved V gene covers under half of the shortfall, and the cause of the remainder is unknown. V and J calls and clone size follow that table, whereas D and trimming were derived from the DNA. The sample profile shows 95,000 to 110,000 clones; approximately 88% of them were found once. Approximately 22% of the sample is held by the ten biggest clonotypes.

The sample in question was peripheral blood, obtained on day 0 of AZD1222 vaccination. This clonotype was sampled from an adult in good health.

The nucleotides are TGCGCCAGCAGCCAAGATTTAGGGGTCACTCAGCCCCAGCATTTT. Translated, this is CASSQDLGVTQPQHF. The chain was built from TRBV4-3 and TRBJ1-5; the D gene is perhaps TRBD1, on 5 matching bases. Measured from the cysteine to the phenylalanine, the CDR3 is 15 residues long. Only the CDR3 region is kept as DNA, spanning 45 bases read in frame from base 1. The junction carries 12 bases between V and J, which are trimmed by 0 bases and 6 bases respectively. Based on the germline V gene, the CDR1 and CDR2 sequences are LGHNA and YSLEER.